Below, 28 T cell receptor beta chains from the same sample are listed, as sequenced in a study of T cell responses to AZD1222 COVID-19 vaccine. The assay was immunoSEQ multiplex PCR, and TCRdb's table has in-frame clones only and misses some. The sample lists approximately 150,000 clones; 92% were seen once. The specimen was peripheral blood, collected on day 0 of MenACWY control vaccination. Receptor source: an adult in good health.

V usage is TRBV29-1 and J usage is TRBJ2-2, with 15 bases fitting TRBD2. V dropped 4 bases and J dropped 7; count of bases not matched to a gene: 4. The CDR3 is made up of 15 amino acids. The germline CDR1 and CDR2 sequences are SQVTM and ANQGSEA. The chain's CDR3 is CSVGGLAGGVGELFF. The CDR3 bases are TGCAGCGTTGGAGGACTAGCGGGAGGGGTCGGGGAGCTGTTTTTT.

This sequence joins TRBV7-7 and TRBJ2-5; D is perhaps TRBD2 (5 bases). CDR3 length equals 17 residues. V lost 2 bases to trimming and J lost 1 base, with 17 bases between them. Germline loops: CDR1 SSHAT, CDR2 FNYEAQ (reference sequence). This CDR3 reads CASSLSAGRPFQETQYF. The DNA for the CDR3 is TGTGCCAGCAGCTTATCGGCGGGCCGGCCCTTCCAAGAGACCCAGTACTTC.

The V gene is TRBV19, the J gene TRBJ1-5; 7 nucleotides match TRBD1. Trimming at V came to 5 bases and at J to 7 bases, leaving 8 bases not matched to a gene. There are 14 residues in the CDR3. Germline CDR1 and CDR2: LNHDA and SQIVND (reference sequence). The CDR3 DNA follows: TGTGCCAGTAGTTCGAGACAGGGAGGACAGCCCCAGCATTTT. Translation: CASSSRQGGQPQHF.

The gene calls are TRBV4-2 and TRBJ2-3, with TRBD2 matching over 13 bases. The CDR3 is made up of 17 amino acids. V lost 1 base and J lost 4; bases outside the gene matches: 5. The V gene's germline CDR1 is LGHNA and CDR2 YNFKEQ. The CDR3 sequence: CASSQALLAGGPDTQYF. The CDR3 DNA reads TGTGCCAGCAGCCAAGCGTTACTAGCGGGAGGGCCAGATACGCAGTATTTT.

This chain links TRBV5-4 with TRBJ1-3, with D uncertain. Germline V gene lookup returns CDR1 SGHNT and CDR2 YYREEE (reference sequence). CDR3 size: 12 residues. Deletions cut 2 bases from V and 4 bases from J, with 4 bases between. This chain's CDR3 is CASSFMGNTIYF. The CDR3 region has the DNA TGTGCCAGCAGCTTCATGGGAAACACCATATATTTT.

The chain is built from TRBV28 and TRBJ1-2; a possible D gene is TRBD1 (5 bases). The V end lost 4 bases, the J end lost 8 bases, and 17 bases lay between the germline ends. In germline, CDR1 is MDHEN, CDR2 SYDVKM. This CDR3 contains 14 residues. The CDR3 is CASSSQGLQKGYTF. CDR3 sequence (DNA): TGTGCCAGCAGTTCCCAGGGACTCCAGAAGGGCTACACCTTC.

This chain joins TRBV4-1 and TRBJ1-5, with D hard to call. V dropped 0 bases and J dropped 5 bases, with 14 bases sitting between them. CDR1 is MGHRA, CDR2 YSYEKL, per germline. CDR3 length: 16 amino acids. The CDR3 loop is CASSQEVGNSHQPQHF. The CDR3 DNA reads TGCGCCAGCAGCCAAGAGGTCGGCAACTCCCATCAGCCCCAGCATTTT.

The V gene is TRBV28, the J gene TRBJ2-1; D unclear. Germline V lookup: CDR1 MDHEN, CDR2 SYDVKM. The CDR3 sequence is 14 residues long. Between the trimmed V and J ends, which lost 3 bases and 5 bases, there was a span of 11 bases. CDR3 sequence reads: CASSFLRTDNEQFF. The CDR3 coding sequence is TGTGCCAGCAGTTTTTTGAGGACGGACAATGAGCAGTTCTTC.

The chain employs TRBV4-2 and TRBJ1-1; D not resolved. The CDR3 sequence is 13 residues long. V shed 3 bases and J shed 1 base, with 6 bases lying between them. Germline assignment: CDR1 LGHNA and CDR2 YNFKEQ. The CDR3 DNA sequence: TGTGCCAGCAGCCATGTTCAGAACACTGAAGCTTTCTTT. It is translated as CASSHVQNTEAFF.

V is TRBV7-2 and J is TRBJ2-3; D may be TRBD1 (5 bases). V lost 2 bases, J lost 0 bases, and 9 bases lay in between. This CDR3 region has 15 residues. Germline loops: CDR1 SGHTA, CDR2 FQGNSA. The CDR3 coding sequence is TGTGCCAGCAGCTTAAGTACAGGTAGCACAGATACGCAGTATTTT. Its protein is CASSLSTGSTDTQYF.

The chain combines TRBV6-5 with TRBJ2-7; 9 bases agree with TRBD1. Per germline, CDR1 MNHEY and CDR2 SVGAGI. This CDR3 region has 15 residues. The junction had 7 bases not matched to a gene; V was cut back by 1 base and J by 6 bases. CDR3 sequence (DNA): TGTGCCAGCAGTTACTTTGGGACAGGGTCCGCCGAGCAGTACTTC. This gives the protein CASSYFGTGSAEQYF.

The rearrangement links TRBV28 to TRBJ1-5, with no clear D. The CDR3 totals 11 residues. The germline V gene has CDR1 MDHEN and CDR2 SYDVKM. Trimming shortened V by 8 bases and J by 5 bases, and 7 bases separated the two germline ends. CDR3 loop: CASARDQPQHF. The CDR3 DNA reads as TGTGCCAGCGCCCGGGATCAGCCCCAGCATTTT.

The chain combines TRBV13 with TRBJ2-2; D is perhaps TRBD1 (5 bases). Germline V gene data show CDR1 as PRHDT and CDR2 as FYEKMQ (reference sequence). V dropped 3 bases and J dropped 4 bases, with 9 bases sitting between them. The CDR3 spans 14 residues. The CDR3 DNA reads TGTGCCAGCAGCTTGCCCCAGGGCACCGGGGAGCTGTTTTTT. It encodes CASSLPQGTGELFF.

This clone has just one count. V gene TRBV4-1 combines with J gene TRBJ1-2; 9 bases map to TRBD1. Germline assignment: CDR1 MGHRA and CDR2 YSYEKL. The CDR3 loop spans 14 amino acids. J gave up 2 bases and V 5 bases, and 3 bases lay outside the gene matches. The CDR3 bases are TGCGCCAGCAGCTCGGGACAGGGCAACTATGGCTACACCTTC. Translating it yields CASSSGQGNYGYTF.

This clone is a singleton in its sample. V is TRBV9 and J is TRBJ1-6, with unresolved D. V was pared by 0 bases and J by 7 bases, with 5 bases between. The CDR3 is made up of 13 amino acids. CDR1 is SGDLS and CDR2 is YYNGEE in the germline V gene. The DNA for the CDR3 is TGTGCCAGCAGCGTAGACATCAATTCACCCCTCCACTTT. Amino acid sequence: CASSVDINSPLHF.

The chain is built from TRBV10-2 and TRBJ1-2; D gene ambiguous. V lost 3 bases and J 6 bases, leaving 11 bases between the germline ends. CDR3 length: 13 residues. Germline V gene lookup returns CDR1 WSHSY and CDR2 SAAADI. The CDR3 protein is CASSDRRDHGYTF. The CDR3 DNA is TGCGCCAGCAGTGATAGGAGGGATCATGGCTACACCTTC.

This chain links TRBV4-2 with TRBJ1-5, with TRBD1 as a possible D gene (5 bases). CDR3 size: 11 residues. Germline CDR1 is LGHNA and CDR2 is YNFKEQ. Trimming left V 4 bases short and J 12 bases short, with 10 bases between. The DNA of the CDR3 is TGTGCCAGCAGCCGGGGGTCCGACCAGCATTTT. It is translated as CASSRGSDQHF.

V gene TRBV29-1 combines with J gene TRBJ2-5; a weak D match, TRBD1 (6 bases). Germline assignment: CDR1 SQVTM and CDR2 ANQGSEA. This CDR3 is built from 14 residues. V was pared by 0 bases and J by 5 bases, with 13 bases between. The CDR3 bases are TGCAGCGTTGAAGATCGAACAGGGTGGGAGACCCAGTACTTC. Amino acids: CSVEDRTGWETQYF.

The chain employs TRBV7-2 and TRBJ2-7; 13 bases fit TRBD2. Germline loops: CDR1 SGHTA, CDR2 FQGNSA. The CDR3 is 15 residues long. J gave up 7 bases and V 1 base, and 4 bases lay outside the gene matches. The DNA for the CDR3 is TGTGCCAGCAGCTTAGTACTAGCGGGAGGGCGTGAGCAGTACTTC. This sequence encodes CASSLVLAGGREQYF.

The chain combines TRBV2 with TRBJ2-1, with TRBD2 identical over 9 bases. V trimming: 4 bases; J trimming: 5 bases; junction bases outside the gene matches: 12. Germline V gene data show CDR1 as SNHLY and CDR2 as FYNNEI. The CDR3 sequence is 17 residues long. The CDR3 is CASSAEQGLAGNNEQFF. CDR3 sequence (DNA): TGTGCCAGCAGTGCTGAGCAGGGGCTAGCGGGAAACAATGAGCAGTTCTTC.

The CDR3: CASSQEPGSDTQYF. DNA of the CDR3: TGCGCCAGCAGTCAAGAGCCAGGGTCAGATACGCAGTATTTT. This rearrangement joins TRBV5-1 to TRBJ2-3; tentative D call: TRBD1 (5 bases). V lost 5 bases, J lost 4 bases, and 14 bases lay in between. The germline gives CDR1 SGHRS, CDR2 YFSETQ. CDR3 length equals 14 residues.

The genes are TRBV3-1 (or the pseudogene TRBV3-2) and TRBJ1-6; 9 positions agree with TRBD1. CDR1 is LGHDT, CDR2 YNNKEL, per germline (reference sequence). This CDR3 comprises 15 residues. Trimming cost V 4 bases and J 10 bases; bases outside gene matches: 8. CDR3 protein: CASSRAPGQGSPLHF. The CDR3 nucleotides read TGTGCCAGCAGCCGGGCTCCGGGACAGGGCTCACCCCTCCACTTT.

The chain recombines TRBV27 with TRBJ1-6, with 8 bases fitting TRBD1. CDR1 is MNHEY, CDR2 SMNVEV, per germline (reference sequence). The CDR3 covers 17 residues. V lost 2 bases, J lost 7 bases, and 10 bases stayed unmatched. The CDR3 DNA follows: TGTGCCAGCAGTTTAGCTTCCGGAGGACAGGGCAATTCACCCCTCCACTTT. Residues: CASSLASGGQGNSPLHF.

The chain carries TRBV19 and TRBJ2-3, with D maybe TRBD2 (5 bases). Trimming took 3 bases from V and 3 from J, leaving 10 bases between them. Germline V CDR1 and CDR2: LNHDA, SQIVND (reference sequence). The CDR3 extends over 14 amino acids. The CDR3 sequence: CASSIQRGTDTQYF. The CDR3 DNA sequence: TGTGCCAGTAGTATTCAACGGGGTACAGATACGCAGTATTTT.

The chain recombines TRBV6-5 with TRBJ1-4; 11 positions agree with TRBD1. The CDR3 has 15 residues. In germline, CDR1 is MNHEY, CDR2 SVGAGI. Losses at the gene ends were 6 bases for V and 7 bases for J; bases not matched to a gene: 7. DNA of the CDR3: TGTGCCAGCAGGCGGGACAGGGGGTTTACTGAAAAACTGTTTTTT. Protein: CASRRDRGFTEKLFF.

V gene TRBV28 combines with J gene TRBJ1-4; D unresolved. This CDR3 is built from 15 residues. Germline CDR1 MDHEN, CDR2 SYDVKM. With 2 bases removed from V and 6 bases from J, the gap between germline ends came to 13 bases. CDR3 sequence: CASSLPLQSHEKLFF. The CDR3 region has the DNA TGTGCCAGCAGTTTACCTTTACAGAGCCATGAAAAACTGTTTTTT.

The chain has TRBV27 and TRBJ2-1, with 11 bases aligning to TRBD1. Per the germline V gene, CDR1 is MNHEY and CDR2 is SMNVEV (reference sequence). With V trimmed by 4 bases and J by 6 bases, 5 bases remained unmatched. The CDR3 is 15 amino acids. CDR3 nucleotides: TGTGCCAGCAGTTCCGGGACAGGGGGTCTCAATGAGCAGTTCTTC. Its protein product is CASSSGTGGLNEQFF.

The V call is TRBV15, the J call TRBJ2-7; the D gene is possibly TRBD2 (6 bases). CDR3 size: 13 residues. Germline lookup yields CDR1 LNHNV and CDR2 YYDKDF (reference sequence). Trimming removed 11 bases from V and 5 bases from J, with 19 bases in between. DNA of the CDR3: TGTGCCCCCAACCCTGGACGGGAGAACGAGCAGTACTTC. It yields the protein CAPNPGRENEQYF.